These 15 T cell receptor beta chains originate from one sample sequenced in a study of CD8 T cells in ankylosing spondylitis. TCRdb analysed the 5' RACE reads with MiXCR anew, one entry per CDR3 protein. The sample shows about 250,000 distinct CDR3 sequences, roughly a third of them seen only once. Sequencing input: blood, either unsorted or a sorted T cell fraction (not recorded which). The origin of the receptors is a male donor with ankylosing spondylitis or in good health (not recorded which).

V usage is TRBV12-3 or TRBV12-4 and J usage is TRBJ2-7, with no clear D. This CDR3 has 14 residues. V was trimmed by 2 bases and J by 4 bases, leaving 12 bases between them. CDR3 region: CASSLLPNGYEQYF. CDR3 nucleotide sequence: TGTGCCAGCAGTTTACTCCCTAACGGGTACGAGCAGTACTTC.

The V gene is TRBV20-1, the J gene TRBJ2-7; 9 bases are a match to TRBD1. The CDR3 has 13 residues. Germline assignment: CDR1 DFQATT and CDR2 SNEGSKA (reference sequence). The V segment lost 6 bases and the J segment 2 bases; nucleotides outside the gene matches: 5. The CDR3 reads CSAEDRGPYEQYF. The CDR3, as DNA: TGCAGTGCCGAGGACAGGGGCCCCTACGAGCAGTACTTC.

This sequence joins TRBV20-1 and TRBJ2-3, with TRBD2 matching 11 bases. In germline, CDR1 is DFQATT, CDR2 SNEGSKA (reference sequence). CDR3 size: 15 residues. The junction had 9 bases not matched to a gene; V was cut back by 6 bases and J by 4 bases. CDR3 in DNA: TGCAGTGCCAGCCGACTAGCGGGGAGCCCAGATACGCAGTATTTT. It codes for CSASRLAGSPDTQYF.

This rearrangement joins TRBV21-1 to TRBJ1-1; the table's D call TRBD1 went unverified against the DNA. TRBV21-1 is noted as a pseudogene. This CDR3 spans 13 amino acids. CDR3 sequence (DNA): TGTGCCAGCAGCAAGGCAGGGGGCACTGAAGCTTTCTTT. Amino acid sequence: CASSKAGGTEAFF.

V gene TRBV7-9 combines with J gene TRBJ1-2; no clear D. The V gene's germline CDR1 is SEHNR and CDR2 FQNEAQ (reference sequence). CDR3 length equals 16 residues. Deletions cut 5 bases from V and 3 bases from J, with 19 bases between. The CDR3 region has the DNA TGTGCCAGCAGCGGCTATAAGACACCTGGGGACTATGGCTACACCTTC. It is translated as CASSGYKTPGDYGYTF.

This clonotype was found a few times. This chain joins TRBV29-1 and TRBJ1-4; unclear D gene. Germline values: CDR1 SQVTM, CDR2 ANQGSEA. The CDR3 length is 15 residues. Trimming left V 2 bases short and J 0 bases short, with 10 bases between. Written as DNA, the CDR3 is TGCAGCGTTGAAACAGCTACAGCAACTAATGAAAAACTGTTTTTT. It is translated as CSVETATATNEKLFF.

This chain uses TRBV3-1 with TRBJ2-7; unclear D gene. The CDR3 is 14 residues long. V lost 3 bases to trimming and J lost 5 bases, with 14 bases between them. Germline values: CDR1 LGHDT, CDR2 YNNKEL (reference sequence). The CDR3 DNA is TGTGCCAGCAGCCACCCGGCAGGCCAGGACGAGCAGTACTTC. It yields the protein CASSHPAGQDEQYF.

The chain combines TRBV20-1 with TRBJ2-5; D unresolved. The V and J ends lost 5 bases and 12 bases respectively, with 16 bases between them. CDR3 length: 11 amino acids. The germline V gene has CDR1 DFQATT and CDR2 SNEGSKA (reference sequence). CDR3 coding DNA: TGCAGTGCTGGCATGGGGTATCCAAAGTACTTC. Translating gives CSAGMGYPKYF.

As to this clonotype: Its ends do not fully match the called genes, so a read error is possible. The CDR3 DNA reads as TGCAGCGTTGTCCAGCGATTGAACACTCAAGCTTTCTTT. Translated: CSVVQRLNTQAFF. The chain carries TRBV29-1 and TRBJ1-1; D is uncertain. Germline values: CDR1 SQVTM, CDR2 ANQGSEA. The CDR3 length is 13 residues.

V is TRBV3-1 and J is TRBJ2-3; unclear D gene. Germline loops: CDR1 LGHDT, CDR2 YNNKEL (reference sequence). This CDR3 region has 15 residues. V was trimmed by 4 bases and J by 4 bases, leaving 15 bases between them. The CDR3 DNA reads TGTGCCAGCAGCCCCGAGGCATCTGGAGCAGATACGCAGTATTTT. Translating it yields CASSPEASGADTQYF.

The table lists this clonotype with a few counts. The chain couples TRBV5-4 to TRBJ2-5, with D uncertain. CDR1 and CDR2 from the germline V gene are SGHNT and YYREEE (reference sequence). Trimming took off 7 bases at V and 5 bases at J, with 15 bases between the two ends. This CDR3 is 13 amino acids long. The CDR3 is CASAPLSEETQYF. CDR3 in DNA: TGTGCCAGCGCTCCTCTTTCGGAGGAGACCCAGTACTTC. Based on the CDR3 plus reference TRBV5-4 and TRBJ2-5, the full variable domain is ETGVTQSPTHLIKTRGQQVTLRCSSQSGHNTVSWYQQALGQGPQFIFQYYREEENGRGNFPPRFSGLQFPNYSSELNVNALELDDSALYLCASAPLSEETQYFGPGTRLLVL.

This clonotype was found a few times. The CDR3 spells CASSSGRLAFYTDTQYF. The CDR3 DNA reads as TGTGCCAGCAGTTCCGGCCGCCTAGCTTTCTACACAGATACGCAGTATTTT. The chain links TRBV6-5 to TRBJ2-3, with D maybe TRBD2 (5 bases). The CDR3 consists of 17 residues. Trimming took off 4 bases at V and 2 bases at J, with 19 bases between the two ends. Germline values: CDR1 MNHEY, CDR2 SVGAGI.

This clonotype occurred a few times. The rearrangement joins TRBV5-1 to TRBJ2-1, with 9 bases aligning to TRBD2. After removal of 3 bases from V and 6 bases from J, the junction contained 10 bases not matched to a gene. Germline V lookup: CDR1 SGHRS, CDR2 YFSETQ. CDR3 length equals 16 residues. The chain's CDR3 is CASSSPGLARPNEQFF. CDR3 bases: TGCGCCAGCAGCTCTCCGGGACTAGCCCGACCCAATGAGCAGTTCTTC. Looking up the rest from reference TRBV5-1 and TRBJ2-1 gives the full variable domain: KAGVTQTPRYLIKTRGQQVTLSCSPISGHRSVSWYQQTPGQGLQFLFEYFSETQRNKGNFPGRFSGRQFSNSRSEMNVSTLELGDSALYLCASSSPGLARPNEQFFGPGTRLTVL.

The V call is TRBV4-2, the J call TRBJ2-7; 7 nucleotides match TRBD2. From germline, CDR1 is LGHNA and CDR2 YNFKEQ. The CDR3 length is 16 residues. V shed 4 bases and J 3 bases; nucleotides not matched to a gene: 12. For the CDR3, the DNA is TGTGCCAGCAGCCTTAAGTTTGGGGGGGAGATCTACGAGCAGTACTTC. This sequence encodes CASSLKFGGEIYEQYF.

DNA for the CDR3: TGTGCCATCAGGACCAAGGGGATGGGTTATGAAAAACTGTTTTTT. This codes for CAIRTKGMGYEKLFF. The chain combines TRBV10-3 with TRBJ1-4; D possibly corresponds to TRBD1 (5 bases). The CDR3 is made up of 15 amino acids. V lost 6 bases and J 6 bases, leaving 17 bases between the germline ends. Germline V lookup: CDR1 ENHRY, CDR2 SYGVKD.